This T cell receptor (beta chain) was recorded in a study of post-analysis software for immune sequencing data (dated by TCRdb to the mid-2010s). At the level of the whole study: Disease courses on record covered relapsing-remitting, secondary progressive and progressive-relapsing multiple sclerosis, though some patients had no subtype annotation. A subset of samples was prepared in parallel using single-end sample barcoding, then pooled and co-amplified after Illumina adapter ligation. The multiple sclerosis patient repertoires were compared with about a dozen previously published healthy control repertoires from donors aged roughly 6 to 27 years.

To demonstrate the VDJtools post-analysis software, TCR beta repertoires were profiled from the peripheral blood of more than ten young patients with multiple sclerosis. The patients with multiple sclerosis were children and adolescents between about 6 and 17 years of age. Details on this clonotype: No cognate antigen has been identified for it. No quality values exist for individual bases; no much larger clone is one base distant.

Receptor amplification or capture employed PCR. Reads for this sample came from an Illumina HiSeq 2500. To reduce PCR and sequencing biases, unique molecular identifiers were built into the TCR beta cDNA libraries. Roughly 0.5 million cDNA molecules were obtained per 1 to 10 million input T cells, so each molecule approximated one T cell. The patient libraries were prepared and sequenced using the same protocol as the earlier healthy control dataset. Within a given batch, samples were prepared together, multiplexed and sequenced on the same HiSeq lane. Under the source paper's analysis protocol: Raw barcoded reads were processed with MIGEC, discarding single-read molecular identifier groups before consensus assembly and CDR3 extraction. Clonotype tables were post-analysed with VDJtools, normalizing diversity by down-sampling all datasets to the smallest sample size. In repertoire overlap clustering, CDR3 amino acid sequences, but not nucleotide sequences, were matched to correct batch-related cross-sample contamination. TCRdb cleaned the public reads at Q25 with fastp, built clones with MiXCR and kept in-frame beta chains. Each entry is one CDR3 protein sequence, shown with its most common DNA and genes. These V and J calls rely on TCRdb rather than the paper's analysis. The table for this sample lists 800,000 to 950,000 distinct CDR3 sequences; about 57% of them were counted only once. The ten largest account for under 6% of the sample.

The full study reports these points: The control group was slightly older than the multiple sclerosis patient group. Strong co-clustering of samples prepared in the same batch was shown by direct clustering with F measure, prompting a batch-effect correction. Significantly lower normalized Chao1 diversity was found in multiple sclerosis patients than in controls, suggesting substantial peripheral T-cell clonal expansion.

This clonotype was sampled from a girl aged 10 to 17 with multiple sclerosis. Material: blood.

The DNA sequence follows: TGTGCCAGCGGCCCTAGCGGGTTAGAAAGGGAGCAGTACTTC. Its protein reads: CASGPSGLEREQYF. Recombination linked TRBV5-4 to TRBJ2-7, with TRBD2 matching 8 junction bases. Taken from the germline V gene (reference sequence), the CDR1 and CDR2 loops are SGHNT and YYREEE. CDR3 length: 14 amino acids, cysteine to phenylalanine. CDR3 DNA is the only sequence kept; it has 42 bases, read in frame from the first base. V is trimmed back by 7 bases and J by 7 bases, and the junction contains 13 bases that no gene match accounts for.